This entry lists 21 T cell receptor beta chains sequenced from one sample in a study of blood T cell repertoires in COVID-19. Method: immunoSEQ multiplex PCR; TCRdb's copy keeps in-frame clones and lacks some. This sample has roughly 250,000 clones, with approximately 91% found just once. The specimen sequenced was PBMCs or T cells enriched from blood (not recorded which). The receptors originated from a woman in her 40s with acute COVID-19.

This sequence joins TRBV14 and TRBJ2-2; D possibly corresponds to TRBD1 (6 bases). The CDR3 loop spans 13 amino acids. Germline V CDR1 and CDR2: SGHDN, FVKESK. V was shortened by 5 bases and J by 7 bases, with 11 bases between the two germline ends. The CDR3 DNA is TGTGCCAGCAGCGTACAGGGAATCGGGGAGCTGTTTTTT. Its protein product is CASSVQGIGELFF.

The chain combines TRBV9 with TRBJ1-6; TRBD1 agrees at 7 bases. This CDR3 has 17 residues. V lost 3 bases, J lost 5 bases, and 11 bases stayed unmatched. Germline CDR1 is SGDLS and CDR2 is YYNGEE. The CDR3 bases are TGTGCCAGCAGCGAGAGACAGGGATCCTTCGATAATTCACCCCTCCACTTT. Translated, it gives CASSERQGSFDNSPLHF.

The rearrangement links TRBV6-2 or TRBV6-3 to TRBJ1-1, with 11 bases that match TRBD1. The length of the CDR3 is 15 residues. J was trimmed by 4 bases and V by 4 bases; bases with no gene match: 5. Germline CDR1 MNHEY, CDR2 SVGEGT. CDR3 sequence reads: CASSSAGTGGTEAFF. As DNA, the CDR3 is TGTGCCAGCAGTTCGGCCGGGACAGGGGGCACTGAAGCTTTCTTT.

The rearrangement uses TRBV5-4 and TRBJ1-2; D may be TRBD1 (5 bases). Trimming took off 6 bases at V and 7 bases at J, with 25 bases between the two ends. Germline V gene sequence: CDR1 SGHNT, CDR2 YYREEE (reference sequence). CDR3 length: 16 residues. CDR3 coding DNA: TGTGCCAGCACCCCCTCGACCCCGGGGGTGGTTGGTGGCTACACCTTC. This translates into CASTPSTPGVVGGYTF.

This chain joins TRBV6-1 and TRBJ2-7, with 13 bases lining up with TRBD2. Germline assignment: CDR1 MNHNS and CDR2 SASEGT. Losses at the gene ends were 1 base for V and 12 bases for J; bases not matched to a gene: 6. The CDR3 contains 14 residues. CDR3 sequence (DNA): TGTGCCAGCAGTGAAGGACTAGCGGGAGGACACGGGTACTTC. This translates into CASSEGLAGGHGYF.

This rearrangement joins TRBV27 to TRBJ1-5; D gene uncertain. The V gene's germline CDR1 is MNHEY and CDR2 SMNVEV (reference sequence). The CDR3 contains 15 residues. V was pared by 3 bases and J by 4 bases, with 13 bases between. DNA of the CDR3: TGTGCCAGCAGTTTTTCTTACAGCCCAAATCAGCCCCAGCATTTT. Amino acid sequence: CASSFSYSPNQPQHF.

The J gene is TRBJ1-2, the V gene TRBV9; D possibly corresponds to TRBD1 (6 bases). The CDR3 length is 16 residues. V shed 4 bases and J shed 2 bases, with 18 bases lying between them. Per the germline V gene, CDR1 is SGDLS and CDR2 is YYNGEE. The CDR3 sequence is CASSQGKRGRNYGYTF. CDR3 DNA sequence: TGTGCCAGCAGCCAGGGGAAACGGGGCAGGAACTATGGCTACACCTTC.

The rearrangement joins TRBV6-6 to TRBJ2-2; 7 bases map to TRBD1. The V gene's germline CDR1 is MNHNY and CDR2 SVGAGI (reference sequence). V lost 7 bases and J lost 7; bases outside the gene matches: 9. The CDR3 has 14 amino acids. CDR3 nucleotides: TGTGCCAGCATCGCGGACAGGCTCAACGGGGAGCTGTTTTTT. Its translation is CASIADRLNGELFF.

This chain links TRBV7-2 with TRBJ2-1; a possible D gene is TRBD2 (6 bases). Germline V CDR1 and CDR2: SGHTA, FQGNSA. This CDR3 comprises 14 residues. V lost 3 bases and J lost 7, with 13 bases in between. CDR3 nucleotide sequence: TGTGCCAGCAGCTTCTCGGGAGTAGGAAATGAGCAGTTCTTC. Its protein product is CASSFSGVGNEQFF.

The chain couples TRBV23-1 to TRBJ1-1, with D tentatively TRBD1 (6 bases). TRBV23-1 is assigned to the ORF class and has an uncertain function. The CDR3 loop spans 15 amino acids. Between the trimmed V and J ends, which lost 7 bases and 0 bases, there was a span of 15 bases. This chain's CDR3 is CASTTQGRLNTEAFF. The CDR3 nucleotides read TGCGCCAGCACTACACAGGGCCGGCTGAACACTGAAGCTTTCTTT.

This clone was found once. The chain is built from TRBV6-6 and TRBJ1-1; no firm D call. The CDR3 length is 15 residues. CDR1 and CDR2 (germline): MNHNY, SVGAGI (reference sequence). The V end was cut by 0 bases, the J end by 1 base, with 9 bases between. CDR3 DNA sequence: TGTGCCAGCAGTTACTCTGGCTCCCCGAACACTGAAGCTTTCTTT. Protein sequence: CASSYSGSPNTEAFF.

The V gene is TRBV5-4, the J gene TRBJ1-6, with 7 nucleotides matching TRBD1. CDR3 length: 15 amino acids. The germline CDR1 and CDR2 sequences are SGHNT and YYREEE (reference sequence). V gave up 0 bases and J gave up 8 bases; unmatched junction bases: 5. The CDR3 DNA reads as TGTGCCAGCAGCTTGGATGGACAGGTCGATTCACCCCTCCACTTT. It is translated as CASSLDGQVDSPLHF.

This clone was counted only a few times. The V gene is TRBV4-1, the J gene TRBJ1-2; D remains ambiguous. This CDR3 has 15 amino acids. In germline, CDR1 is MGHRA, CDR2 YSYEKL. Deletions cut 1 base from V and 2 bases from J, with 11 bases between. The CDR3, as DNA: TGCGCCAGCAGCCAAGGCACAACCGTCAACTATGGCTACACCTTC. Translating it yields CASSQGTTVNYGYTF.

The chain employs TRBV18 and TRBJ2-2, with D maybe TRBD1 (5 bases). The V and J ends lost 1 base and 5 bases respectively, with 5 bases between them. The CDR3 consists of 13 residues. The germline gives CDR1 KGHSH, CDR2 LQKENI. The DNA of the CDR3 is TGTGCCAGCTCACCACGACAGACCGGGGAGCTGTTTTTT. Protein sequence: CASSPRQTGELFF.

The CDR3 protein is CSVVIGNSGNTIYF. The CDR3 nucleotides read TGCAGCGTTGTTATCGGGAACTCTGGAAACACCATATATTTT. V gene TRBV29-1 combines with J gene TRBJ1-3; D is unclear. Germline values: CDR1 SQVTM, CDR2 ANQGSEA. This CDR3 has 14 amino acids. Trimming took off 4 bases at V and 0 bases at J, with 10 bases between the two ends.

The chain combines TRBV7-2 with TRBJ2-7; TRBD1 matches at 8 bases. CDR1 is SGHTA and CDR2 is FQGNSA in the germline V gene. With 3 bases clipped from V and 3 bases from J, the junction kept 1 base outside the gene matches. The CDR3 spans 13 residues. The DNA of the CDR3 is TGTGCCAGCAGCTTTGGACAGGGCTACGAGCAGTACTTC. Its translation: CASSFGQGYEQYF.

The V and J genes are TRBV2 and TRBJ2-2; 11 nucleotides line up with TRBD1. V lost 10 bases to trimming and J lost 4 bases; unmatched junction nucleotides: 5. The CDR3 is 14 residues long. Per germline, CDR1 SNHLY and CDR2 FYNNEI. The CDR3 DNA sequence: TGTGCCACAGGACAGGGGGCTACCACCGGGGAGCTGTTTTTT. It codes for CATGQGATTGELFF.

V and J are TRBV14 and TRBJ2-3; unclear D gene. CDR3 size: 16 residues. CDR1 is SGHDN and CDR2 is FVKESK in the germline V gene. V lost 0 bases, J lost 0 bases, and 10 bases lay in between. The DNA for the CDR3 is TGTGCCAGCAGCCAAGAAACGGTCCCAAGCACAGATACGCAGTATTTT. This gives the protein CASSQETVPSTDTQYF.

This rearrangement joins TRBV5-1 to TRBJ2-5; tentatively, D is TRBD1 (5 bases). This CDR3 contains 16 residues. In germline, CDR1 is SGHRS, CDR2 YFSETQ. Trimming pared 1 base from V and 5 bases from J, leaving 18 bases between. CDR3 sequence reads: CASSLNPGNPRETQYF. The CDR3 region has the DNA TGCGCCAGCAGCTTGAATCCAGGGAACCCCCGGGAGACCCAGTACTTC.

The chain has TRBV7-7 and TRBJ2-1; 12 bases are a match to TRBD2. Per the germline V gene, CDR1 is SSHAT and CDR2 is FNYEAQ (reference sequence). J gave up 3 bases and V 1 base, and 7 bases lay outside the gene matches. The CDR3 contains 18 residues. The CDR3 DNA is TGTGCCAGCAGCTTAGGAGCTAGCGGGGGGGCGGTCTACAATGAGCAGTTCTTC. The encoded protein is CASSLGASGGAVYNEQFF.

The J gene is TRBJ2-1, the V gene TRBV12-3 or TRBV12-4; D is uncertain. V was pared by 2 bases and J by 14 bases, with 10 bases between. The length of the CDR3 is 11 residues. DNA of the CDR3: TGTGCCAGCAGTTTACCAGGCTCTAAGTTCTTC. Protein product: CASSLPGSKFF.